This TCR beta chain comes out of a study of blood T cell repertoires in COVID-19. Study overall: The origin of the acute and convalescent COVID-19 samples was the United States, Italy and Spain.

Authors' processing steps: Amplified reference gene primers provided the basis for estimating nucleated cell counts. Using immunoSEQ multiplex PCR, the repertoire was profiled, and TCRdb retains in-frame clones only, with some absent. That table gives V, J and clone size, and the DNA gave D and trimming. The table lists fewer than 200,000 clones, 80% to 90% of them singletons, with about 16% in the top ten. Recovered status applied to Cohort 3 donors who had two consecutive negative PCRs. It also applied to those with clearance or with symptom resolution. Material: PBMCs or T cells enriched from blood (not recorded which). The receptor was isolated from a man in his fifties or sixties who had recovered from COVID-19.

The CDR3 sequence: CASSQEQLGGVHEQFF. In DNA, the CDR3 is TGCGCCAGCAGCCAAGAGCAGCTCGGGGGGGTCCATGAGCAGTTCTTC. The chain uses TRBV4-1 and TRBJ2-1, with TRBD2 matching 8 bases. The V gene's germline CDR1 is MGHRA and CDR2 YSYEKL. V shed 0 bases, J shed 8 bases, and the junction held 9 bases outside the gene matches. The CDR3 totals 16 residues.